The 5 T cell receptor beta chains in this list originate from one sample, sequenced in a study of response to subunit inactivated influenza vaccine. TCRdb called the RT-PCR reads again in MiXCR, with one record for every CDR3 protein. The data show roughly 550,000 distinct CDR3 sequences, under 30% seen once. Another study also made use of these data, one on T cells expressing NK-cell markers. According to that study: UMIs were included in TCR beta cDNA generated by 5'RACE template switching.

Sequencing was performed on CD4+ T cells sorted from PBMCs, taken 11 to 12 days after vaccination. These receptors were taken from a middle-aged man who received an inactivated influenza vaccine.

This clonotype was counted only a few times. Here the CDR3 reads CASSPQGTYEQYF. The CDR3 region has the DNA TGTGCCAGCAGCCCCCAGGGGACCTACGAGCAGTACTTC. This chain joins TRBV9 and TRBJ2-7; maybe TRBD1 (6 bases). The V gene lost 4 bases and the J gene lost 2 bases, with 10 bases spanning the gap. Germline CDR1 is SGDLS and CDR2 is YYNGEE. The CDR3 runs 13 residues.

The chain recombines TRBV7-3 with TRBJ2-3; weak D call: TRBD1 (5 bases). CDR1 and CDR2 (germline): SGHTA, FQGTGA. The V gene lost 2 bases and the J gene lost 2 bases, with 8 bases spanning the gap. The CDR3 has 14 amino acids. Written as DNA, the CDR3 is TGTGCCAGCAGCTTATCCAGGGACACAGATACGCAGTATTTT. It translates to CASSLSRDTDTQYF.

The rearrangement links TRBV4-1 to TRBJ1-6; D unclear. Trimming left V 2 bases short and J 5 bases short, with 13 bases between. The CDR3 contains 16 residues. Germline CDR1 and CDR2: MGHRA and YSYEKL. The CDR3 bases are TGCGCCAGCAGCCAAAACGCTGGGGTGGATAATTCACCCCTCCACTTT. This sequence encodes CASSQNAGVDNSPLHF.

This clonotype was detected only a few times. CDR3 DNA: TGCGCCAGCAGCTTGGGGTTCGGTACTGAAGCTTTCTTT. It codes for CASSLGFGTEAFF. V usage is TRBV5-1 and J usage is TRBJ1-1, with D hard to call. The CDR3 covers 13 residues. The V end lost 0 bases, the J end lost 5 bases, and 8 bases lay between the germline ends. CDR1 is SGHRS, CDR2 YFSETQ, per germline. Full variable domain (outside the CDR3, taken from reference TRBV5-1 and TRBJ1-1): KAGVTQTPRYLIKTRGQQVTLSCSPISGHRSVSWYQQTPGQGLQFLFEYFSETQRNKGNFPGRFSGRQFSNSRSEMNVSTLELGDSALYLCASSLGFGTEAFFGQGTRLTVV.

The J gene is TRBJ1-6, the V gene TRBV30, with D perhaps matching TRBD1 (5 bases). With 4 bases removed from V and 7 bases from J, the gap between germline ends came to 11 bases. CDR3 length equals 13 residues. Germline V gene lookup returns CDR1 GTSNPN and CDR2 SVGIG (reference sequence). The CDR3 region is CAWTPGGNSPLHF. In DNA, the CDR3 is TGTGCCTGGACCCCTGGGGGGAATTCACCCCTCCACTTT.